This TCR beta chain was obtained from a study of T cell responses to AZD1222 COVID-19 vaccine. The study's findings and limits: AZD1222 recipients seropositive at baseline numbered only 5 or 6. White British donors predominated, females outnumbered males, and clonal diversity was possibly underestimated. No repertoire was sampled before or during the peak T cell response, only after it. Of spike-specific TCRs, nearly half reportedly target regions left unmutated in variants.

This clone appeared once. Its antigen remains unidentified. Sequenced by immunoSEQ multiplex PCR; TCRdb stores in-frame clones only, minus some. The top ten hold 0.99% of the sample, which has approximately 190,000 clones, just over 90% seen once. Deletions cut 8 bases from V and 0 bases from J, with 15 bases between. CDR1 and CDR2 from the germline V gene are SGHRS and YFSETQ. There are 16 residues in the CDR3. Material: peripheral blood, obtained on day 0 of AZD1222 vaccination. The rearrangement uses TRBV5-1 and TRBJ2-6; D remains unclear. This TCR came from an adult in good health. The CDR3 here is CASREWRSSGANVLTF. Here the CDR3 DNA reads TGCGCCAGTCGCGAGTGGCGCTCCTCTGGGGCCAACGTCCTGACTTTC. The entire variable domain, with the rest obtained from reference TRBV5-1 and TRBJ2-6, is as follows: KAGVTQTPRYLIKTRGQQVTLSCSPISGHRSVSWYQQTPGQGLQFLFEYFSETQRNKGNFPGRFSGRQFSNSRSEMNVSTLELGDSALYLCASREWRSSGANVLTFGAGSRLTVL.